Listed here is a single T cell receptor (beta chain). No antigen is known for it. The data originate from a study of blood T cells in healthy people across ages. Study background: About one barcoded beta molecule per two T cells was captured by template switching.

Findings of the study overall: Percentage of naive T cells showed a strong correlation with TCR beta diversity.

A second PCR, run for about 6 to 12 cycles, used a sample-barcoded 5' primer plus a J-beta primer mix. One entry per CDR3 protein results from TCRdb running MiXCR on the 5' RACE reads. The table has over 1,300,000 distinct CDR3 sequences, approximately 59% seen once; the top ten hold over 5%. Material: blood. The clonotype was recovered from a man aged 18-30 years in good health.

The CDR3 DNA is TGTGCCAGCAGCGTAGGGCTGCGGGGCACTGAAGCTTTCTTT. Its translation is CASSVGLRGTEAFF. The chain uses TRBV9 and TRBJ1-1; D remains unclear. The CDR3 loop spans 14 amino acids. Per germline, CDR1 SGDLS and CDR2 YYNGEE. The germline V and J ends were trimmed by 0 bases and 4 bases, with 10 bases remaining between them. The full variable domain, in which reference TRBV9 and TRBJ1-1 provide the parts outside the CDR3, is DSGVTQTPKHLITATGQRVTLRCSPRSGDLSVYWYQQSLDQGLQFLIQYYNGEERAKGNILERFSAQQFPDLHSELNLSSLELGDSALYFCASSVGLRGTEAFFGQGTRLTVV.